Reported below is one T cell receptor beta chain. The sample is drawn from a study of blood T cell repertoires in COVID-19. In the study overall: Acute and convalescent COVID-19 specimens originated in the United States, Italy and Spain. T cells, B-cell-depleted T cells, or PBMCs supplied cDNA or gDNA.

In the authors' methods: From reference gene primer amplification, estimates of nucleated cell counts were derived. TCRdb's table, derived via immunoSEQ multiplex PCR, lists solely in-frame clones and lacks some. That table gives V, J and clone size, and the DNA gave D and trimming. This sample yields around 71,000 clones, of which about 86% are seen a single time; approximately 30% belongs to the top ten. The TCR was taken from a man between 65 and 80 years old with acute or convalescent COVID-19. The sequenced sample consisted of peripheral blood.

The CDR3, as DNA: TGCGCCAGCAGCCCTTACCCAGGGAGGTACGAGCAGTACTTC. As protein: CASSPYPGRYEQYF. The chain links TRBV5-1 to TRBJ2-7; D might be TRBD2 (6 bases). V was clipped by 4 bases and J by 4 bases, with 15 bases between them. Germline assignment: CDR1 SGHRS and CDR2 YFSETQ. CDR3 length: 14 amino acids.